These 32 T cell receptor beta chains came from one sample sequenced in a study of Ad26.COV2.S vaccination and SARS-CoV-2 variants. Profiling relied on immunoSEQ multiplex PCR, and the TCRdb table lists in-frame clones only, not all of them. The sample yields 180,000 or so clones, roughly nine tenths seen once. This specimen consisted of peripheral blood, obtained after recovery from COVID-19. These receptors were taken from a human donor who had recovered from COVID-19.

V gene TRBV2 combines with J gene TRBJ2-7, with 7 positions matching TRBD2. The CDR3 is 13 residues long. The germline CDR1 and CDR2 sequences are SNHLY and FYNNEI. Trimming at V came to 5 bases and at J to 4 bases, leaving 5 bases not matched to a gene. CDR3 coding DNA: TGTGCCAGCAGTCCGAGCGGGGCGTACGAGCAGTACTTC. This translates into CASSPSGAYEQYF.

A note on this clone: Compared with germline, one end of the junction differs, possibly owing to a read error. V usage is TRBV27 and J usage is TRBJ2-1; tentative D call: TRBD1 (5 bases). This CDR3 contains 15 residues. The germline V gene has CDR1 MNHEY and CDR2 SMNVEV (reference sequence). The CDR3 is CASSSGHPSYNGQFF. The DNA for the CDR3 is TGTGCCAGCAGTTCAGGACACCCCTCCTACAATGGGCAGTTCTTC.

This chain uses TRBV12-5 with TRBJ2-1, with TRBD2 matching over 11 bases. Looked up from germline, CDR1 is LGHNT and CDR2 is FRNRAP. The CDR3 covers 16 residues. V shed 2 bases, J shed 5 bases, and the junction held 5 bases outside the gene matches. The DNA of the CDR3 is TGTGCTAGTGGTTTGATTAGCGGGGGGGGAGACAATGAGCAGTTCTTC. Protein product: CASGLISGGGDNEQFF.

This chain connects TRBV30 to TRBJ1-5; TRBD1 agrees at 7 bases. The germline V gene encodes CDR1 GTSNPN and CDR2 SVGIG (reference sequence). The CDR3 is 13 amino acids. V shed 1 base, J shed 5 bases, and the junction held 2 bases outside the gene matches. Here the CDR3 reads CAWSADRDQPQHF. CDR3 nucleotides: TGTGCCTGGAGTGCAGACAGGGATCAGCCCCAGCATTTT.

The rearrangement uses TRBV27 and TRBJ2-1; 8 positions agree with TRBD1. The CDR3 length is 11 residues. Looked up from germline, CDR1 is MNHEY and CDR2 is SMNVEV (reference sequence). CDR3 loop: CAMQGANEQFF. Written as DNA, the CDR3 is TGTGCGATGCAGGGGGCAAATGAGCAGTTCTTC.

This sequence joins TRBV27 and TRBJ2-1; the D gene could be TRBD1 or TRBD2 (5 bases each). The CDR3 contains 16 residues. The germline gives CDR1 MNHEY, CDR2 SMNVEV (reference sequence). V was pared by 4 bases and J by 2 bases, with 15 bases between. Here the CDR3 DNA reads TGTGCCAGCAGTTCACACCAGCCGGGGCCCTACAATGAGCAGTTCTTC. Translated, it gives CASSSHQPGPYNEQFF.

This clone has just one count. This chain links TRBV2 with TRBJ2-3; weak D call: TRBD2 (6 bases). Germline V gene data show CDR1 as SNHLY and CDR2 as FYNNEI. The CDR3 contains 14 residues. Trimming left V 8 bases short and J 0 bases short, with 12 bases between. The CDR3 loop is CASPGLPSTDTQYF. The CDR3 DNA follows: TGTGCCAGCCCGGGACTGCCTAGCACAGATACGCAGTATTTT. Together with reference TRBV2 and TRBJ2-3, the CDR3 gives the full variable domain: EPEVTQTPSHQVTQMGQEVILRCVPISNHLYFYWYRQILGQKVEFLVSFYNNEISEKSEIFDDQFSVERPDGSNFTLKIRSTKLEDSAMYFCASPGLPSTDTQYFGPGTRLTVL.

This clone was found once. The CDR3 DNA is TGTGCCAGCAGCCGAGAGGCGATAGCGGGATCGGGCGAGACCCAGTACTTC. It specifies CASSREAIAGSGETQYF. The genes are TRBV14 and TRBJ2-5, with 8 bases aligning to TRBD2. V trimming: 4 bases; J trimming: 5 bases; junction bases outside the gene matches: 15. CDR3 length: 17 amino acids. Germline CDR1 and CDR2: SGHDN and FVKESK. The full variable domain, in which reference TRBV14 and TRBJ2-5 provide the parts outside the CDR3, is EAGVTQFPSHSVIEKGQTVTLRCDPISGHDNLYWYRRVMGKEIKFLLHFVKESKQDESGMPNNRFLAERTGGTYSTLKVQPAELEDSGVYFCASSREAIAGSGETQYFGPGTRLLVL.

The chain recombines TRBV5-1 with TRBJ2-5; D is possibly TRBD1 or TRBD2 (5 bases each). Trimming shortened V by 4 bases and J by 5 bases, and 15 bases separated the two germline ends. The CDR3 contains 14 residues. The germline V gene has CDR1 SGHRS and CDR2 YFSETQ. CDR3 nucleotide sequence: TGCGCCAGCAGCACGACGGGACGTTCTGAGACCCAGTACTTC. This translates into CASSTTGRSETQYF.

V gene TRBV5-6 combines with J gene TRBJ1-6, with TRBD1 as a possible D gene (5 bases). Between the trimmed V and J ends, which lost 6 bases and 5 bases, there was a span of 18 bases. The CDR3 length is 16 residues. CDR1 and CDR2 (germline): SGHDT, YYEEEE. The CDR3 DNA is TGTGCCAGCAAAAGTAGATTGGGACCAAATAATTCACCCCTCCACTTT. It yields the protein CASKSRLGPNNSPLHF.

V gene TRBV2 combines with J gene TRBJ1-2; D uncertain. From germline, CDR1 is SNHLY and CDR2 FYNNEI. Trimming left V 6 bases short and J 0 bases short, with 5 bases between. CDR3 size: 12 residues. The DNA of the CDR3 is TGTGCCAGCAGGGAGGCTAACTATGGCTACACCTTC. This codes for CASREANYGYTF.

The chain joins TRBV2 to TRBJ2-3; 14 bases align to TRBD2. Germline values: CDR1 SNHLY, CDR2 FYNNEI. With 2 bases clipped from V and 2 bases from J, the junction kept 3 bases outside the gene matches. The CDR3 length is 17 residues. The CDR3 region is CASSEWTSGGPTDTQYF. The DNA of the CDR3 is TGTGCCAGCAGTGAATGGACTAGCGGGGGGCCCACAGATACGCAGTATTTT.

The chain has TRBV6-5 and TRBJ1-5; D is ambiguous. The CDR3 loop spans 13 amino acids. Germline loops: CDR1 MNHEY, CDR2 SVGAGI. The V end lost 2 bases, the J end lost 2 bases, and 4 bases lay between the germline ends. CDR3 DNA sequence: TGTGCCAGCAGTTACCGGGGCAATCAGCCCCAGCATTTT. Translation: CASSYRGNQPQHF.

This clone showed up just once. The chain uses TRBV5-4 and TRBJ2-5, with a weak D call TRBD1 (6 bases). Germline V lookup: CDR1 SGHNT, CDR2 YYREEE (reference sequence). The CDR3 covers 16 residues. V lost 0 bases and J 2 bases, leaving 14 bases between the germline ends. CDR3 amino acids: CASSLGAAGAQETQYF. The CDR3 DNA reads TGTGCCAGCAGCTTGGGGGCAGCAGGGGCTCAAGAGACCCAGTACTTC.

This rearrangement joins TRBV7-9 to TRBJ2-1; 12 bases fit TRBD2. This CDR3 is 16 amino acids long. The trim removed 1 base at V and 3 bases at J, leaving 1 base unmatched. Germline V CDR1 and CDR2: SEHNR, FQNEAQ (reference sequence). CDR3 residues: CASSLGTSGDYNEQFF. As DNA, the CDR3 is TGTGCCAGCAGCTTAGGGACTAGCGGGGACTACAATGAGCAGTTCTTC. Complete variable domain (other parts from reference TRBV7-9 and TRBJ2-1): DTGVSQNPRHKITKRGQNVTFRCDPISEHNRLYWYRQTLGQGPEFLTYFQNEAQLEKSRLLSDRFSAERPKGSFSTLEIQRTEQGDSAMYLCASSLGTSGDYNEQFFGPGTRLTVL.

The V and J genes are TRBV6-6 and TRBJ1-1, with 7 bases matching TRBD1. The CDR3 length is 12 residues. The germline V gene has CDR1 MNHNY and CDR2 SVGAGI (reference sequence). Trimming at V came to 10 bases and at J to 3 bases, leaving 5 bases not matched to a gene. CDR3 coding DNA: TGTGCCATCAAGGGGACAGACACTGAAGCTTTCTTT. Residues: CAIKGTDTEAFF.

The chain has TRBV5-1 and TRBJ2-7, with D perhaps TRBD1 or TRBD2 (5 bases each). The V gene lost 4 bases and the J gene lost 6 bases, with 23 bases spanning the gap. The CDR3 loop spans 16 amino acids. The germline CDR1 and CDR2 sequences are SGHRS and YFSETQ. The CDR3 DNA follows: TGCGCCAGCAGCCCCCTCGGACCTTCTCGGGGCGGCGAGCAGTACTTC. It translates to CASSPLGPSRGGEQYF.

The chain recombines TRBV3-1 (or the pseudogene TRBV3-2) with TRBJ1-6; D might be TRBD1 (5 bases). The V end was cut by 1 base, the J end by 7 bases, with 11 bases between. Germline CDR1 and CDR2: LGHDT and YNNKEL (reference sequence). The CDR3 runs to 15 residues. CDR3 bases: TGTGCCAGCAGCCAAGTTTCCGGGGGGAATTCACCCCTCCACTTT. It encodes CASSQVSGGNSPLHF.

The CDR3 reads CASSPLAHGGSGEQFF. The CDR3, as DNA: TGTGCCAGCTCACCACTAGCCCACGGGGGGTCCGGTGAGCAGTTCTTC. V is TRBV18 and J is TRBJ2-1; 7 bases match TRBD2. The CDR3 spans 16 residues. V dropped 1 base and J dropped 9; count of bases not matched to a gene: 12. Germline CDR1 reads KGHSH; CDR2 reads LQKENI. Looking up the rest from reference TRBV18 and TRBJ2-1 gives the full variable domain: NAGVMQNPRHLVRRRGQEARLRCSPMKGHSHVYWYRQLPEEGLKFMVYLQKENIIDESGMPKERFSAEFPKEGPSILRIQQVVRGDSAAYFCASSPLAHGGSGEQFFGPGTRLTVL.

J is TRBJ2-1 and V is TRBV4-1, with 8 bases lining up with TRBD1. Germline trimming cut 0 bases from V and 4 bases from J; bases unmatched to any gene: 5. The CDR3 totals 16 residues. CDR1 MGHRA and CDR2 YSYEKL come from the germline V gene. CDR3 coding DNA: TGCGCCAGCAGCCAAGAAATGACAGGGGTTTACAATGAGCAGTTCTTC. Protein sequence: CASSQEMTGVYNEQFF.

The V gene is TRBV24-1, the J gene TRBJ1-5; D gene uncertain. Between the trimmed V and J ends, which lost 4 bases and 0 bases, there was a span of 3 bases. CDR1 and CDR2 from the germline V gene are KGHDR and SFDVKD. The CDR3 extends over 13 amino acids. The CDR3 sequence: CATSEDSNQPQHF. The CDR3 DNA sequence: TGTGCCACCAGTGAAGATAGCAATCAGCCCCAGCATTTT.

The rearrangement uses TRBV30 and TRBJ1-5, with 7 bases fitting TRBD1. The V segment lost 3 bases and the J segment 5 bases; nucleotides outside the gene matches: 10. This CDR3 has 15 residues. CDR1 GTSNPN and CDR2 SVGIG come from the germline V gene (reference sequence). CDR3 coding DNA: TGTGCCTGGAGCGCCGGGACAGTAACATATCAGCCCCAGCATTTT. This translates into CAWSAGTVTYQPQHF.

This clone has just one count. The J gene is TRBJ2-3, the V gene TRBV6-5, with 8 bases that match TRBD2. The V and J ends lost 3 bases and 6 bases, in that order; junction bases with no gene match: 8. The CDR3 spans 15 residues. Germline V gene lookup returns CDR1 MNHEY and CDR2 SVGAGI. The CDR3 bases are TGTGCCAGCAGTTATAAGGGACTAGGAGGGGATACGCAGTATTTT. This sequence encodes CASSYKGLGGDTQYF.

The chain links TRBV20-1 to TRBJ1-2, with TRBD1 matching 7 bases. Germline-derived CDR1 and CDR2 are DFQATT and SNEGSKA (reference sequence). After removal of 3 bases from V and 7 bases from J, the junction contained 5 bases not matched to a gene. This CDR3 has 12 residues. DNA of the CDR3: TGCAGTGCTAGTCCCAGGGGGGGTGGCTACACCTTC. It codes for CSASPRGGGYTF.

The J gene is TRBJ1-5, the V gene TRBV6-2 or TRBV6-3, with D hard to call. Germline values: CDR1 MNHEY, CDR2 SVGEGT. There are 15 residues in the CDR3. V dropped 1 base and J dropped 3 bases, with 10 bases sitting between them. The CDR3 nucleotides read TGTGCCAGCAGTTACTTCGGGAGATACAATCAGCCCCAGCATTTT. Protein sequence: CASSYFGRYNQPQHF.

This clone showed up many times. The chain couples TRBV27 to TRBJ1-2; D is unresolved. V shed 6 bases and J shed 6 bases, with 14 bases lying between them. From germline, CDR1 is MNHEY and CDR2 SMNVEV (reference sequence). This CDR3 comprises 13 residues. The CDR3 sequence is CASRGWGSDGYTF. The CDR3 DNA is TGTGCCAGCAGGGGTTGGGGTTCGGATGGCTACACCTTC.

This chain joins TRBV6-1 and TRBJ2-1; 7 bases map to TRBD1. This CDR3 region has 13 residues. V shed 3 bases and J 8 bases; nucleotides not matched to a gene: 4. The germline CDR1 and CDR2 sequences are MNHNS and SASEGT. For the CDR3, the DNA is TGTGCCAGCAGTGAGGGTGACAGGGATGAGCAGTTCTTC. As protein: CASSEGDRDEQFF.

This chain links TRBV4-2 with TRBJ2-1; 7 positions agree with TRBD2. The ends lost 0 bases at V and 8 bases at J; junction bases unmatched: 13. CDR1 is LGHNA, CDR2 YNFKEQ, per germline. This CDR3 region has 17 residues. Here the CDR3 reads CASSQDHWREIVDEQFF. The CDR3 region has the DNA TGTGCCAGCAGCCAAGATCACTGGCGGGAGATTGTCGATGAGCAGTTCTTC.

The CDR3 loop is CASSYSGDYNEQFF. CDR3 coding DNA: TGTGCCAGCAGTTACTCCGGGGATTACAATGAGCAGTTCTTC. J is TRBJ2-1 and V is TRBV6-5; weak D call: TRBD2 (5 bases). Germline V gives CDR1 MNHEY, CDR2 SVGAGI. V dropped 0 bases and J dropped 4 bases, with 7 bases sitting between them. The length of the CDR3 is 14 residues.

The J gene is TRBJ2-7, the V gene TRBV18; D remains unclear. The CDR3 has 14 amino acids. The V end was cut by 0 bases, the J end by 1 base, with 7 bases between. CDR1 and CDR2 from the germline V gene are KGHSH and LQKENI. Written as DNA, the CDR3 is TGTGCCAGCTCACCACCGCCAGGATCCTACGAGCAGTACTTC. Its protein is CASSPPPGSYEQYF.

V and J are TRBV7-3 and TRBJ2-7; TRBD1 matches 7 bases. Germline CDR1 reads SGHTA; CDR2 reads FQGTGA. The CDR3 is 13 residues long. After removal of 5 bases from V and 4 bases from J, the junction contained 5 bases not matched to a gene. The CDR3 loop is CASSLDRAYEQYF. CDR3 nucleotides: TGTGCCAGCAGCCTTGACAGGGCATACGAGCAGTACTTC.

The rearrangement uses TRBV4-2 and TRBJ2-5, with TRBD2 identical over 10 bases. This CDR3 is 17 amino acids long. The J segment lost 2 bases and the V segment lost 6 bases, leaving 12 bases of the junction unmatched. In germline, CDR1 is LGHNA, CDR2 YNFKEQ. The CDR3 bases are TGTGCCAGCAGTCCAAGGGCTCAACTAGCGGGGCAAGAGACCCAGTACTTC. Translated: CASSPRAQLAGQETQYF.